This T cell receptor (beta chain) was observed in a study of T cell repertoires in ileal Crohn's disease. Findings of the study overall: Compared with non-smokers, active smokers at surgery showed more clonal expansions.

A remark on this clone: Its specificity is not known.

The V segment lost 9 bases and the J segment 6 bases; nucleotides outside the gene matches: 4. This CDR3 is built from 13 residues. Germline assignment: CDR1 LNHDA and CDR2 SQIVND (reference sequence). Sequencing used immunoSEQ multiplex PCR; TCRdb keeps in-frame clones, though not all of them. The table includes around 5,500 clones, roughly four fifths detected once. This chain links TRBV19 with TRBJ2-2, with TRBD1 identical over 10 bases. The source of this sequence is an adult with Crohn's disease. Source material: ileal tissue. The chain's CDR3 is CASSGTGAGELFF. CDR3 nucleotide sequence: TGTGCCAGCTCCGGGACAGGGGCCGGGGAGCTGTTTTTT. Filled out from reference TRBV19 and TRBJ2-2, the complete variable domain reads DGGITQSPKYLFRKEGQNVTLSCEQNLNHDAMYWYRQDPGQGLRLIYYSQIVNDFQKGDIAEGYSVSREKKESFPLTVTSAQKNPTAFYLCASSGTGAGELFFGEGSRLTVL.